The source of this T cell receptor (beta chain) is a study of Ad26.COV2.S vaccination and SARS-CoV-2 variants. General observations from the study: There was a possibility that the TCR breadth and depth analyses underestimated total T cell responses. Vaccinees showed greater spike-specific TCR breadth than placebo recipients.

The V end was cut by 4 bases, the J end by 3 bases, with 16 bases between. The CDR3 has 15 residues. Germline V gene data show CDR1 as SEHNR and CDR2 as FQNEAQ (reference sequence). This clone was observed once. The target antigen is unknown. The treatment denotes: around 19 received Ad26.COV2.S at low or high dose, single or two shots; a few received placebo; per-sample allocation not given. Repertoires come from day 63 after the first vaccine or placebo injection. An Ad26 vector expressing Wuhan-strain SARS-CoV-2 spike served as the vaccine. Only in-frame clones appear in the TCRdb table, and some are missing; sequencing was by immunoSEQ multiplex PCR. The data contain fewer than 800,000 clones, around 92% of them singletons.

V is TRBV7-9 and J is TRBJ2-7, with a tentative D call TRBD1 (5 bases). The sequenced sample was peripheral blood, obtained in a trial of Ad26.COV2.S vaccine versus placebo. The sequence came from a person between 18 and 59 years old who received the Ad26.COV2.S COVID-19 vaccine or a placebo. The CDR3 loop is CASSSSLRQHYEQYF. The CDR3 DNA reads TGTGCCAGCAGCTCGTCCCTGCGACAGCACTACGAGCAGTACTTC.